The entry that follows covers one T cell receptor (beta chain) sequence. This clone has just a few counts. Its antigen remains unidentified. No per-base quality is available; no much larger clone lies one base away. All of the isolated RNA was reverse transcribed with the High Capacity cDNA Reverse Transcription Kit, so expressed TCRB transcripts were sequenced. Naive, central memory and regulatory T cell samples underwent deep immunoSEQ sequencing, averaging around 3.9 million total reads per sample. Sorted cells were lysed in RLT buffer and RNA was extracted with DNase-treated RNeasy Micro or Mini kits, depending on cell number. Each cell subset was processed on its own to prevent cross-contamination, while patient and healthy donor samples were processed together. Using the immunoSEQ multiplex PCR, TCRB sequences were amplified from cDNA into 87-bp fragments spanning the CDR3 region. Sequencing of the amplicons was done on the Illumina HiSeq platform. On the authors' methods: PCR bias was corrected computationally using synthetic template baselines, and reads within Hamming distance 2 were collapsed, with unmergeable singletons discarded. Reads were aligned to IMGT to assign V, D and J genes, CDR3 length, and insertions or deletions at six rearrangement sites. Within each subset, clonotype counts were normalized to sorted cell number, after which true diversity and Gini coefficients were computed with the tcR R package. Repertoire sharing was quantified using the overlap coefficient calculated on TCRB nucleotide sequences. As a proxy for the pre-selection repertoire, out-of-frame TCRB sequences from naive cells were analyzed. TCRdb limited this immuneACCESS table to in-frame rearrangements with V and J called. A share of clones is missing; checked studies link under half to unresolved V genes, and the rest is unexplained. V, J and clone size reflect that table, while D and trimming were determined from the DNA. This sample has about 240,000 clones in its table, and approximately 13% of those were observed once. The top ten constitute approximately 0.018% of the sample.

Each donor gave one peripheral blood draw, approximately 0.11 L on average, collected into heparinised tubes. A BD FACSAria II and a panel including CD45RO, CCR7, CD25, CD127, CD95 and CD27 were used to sort naive, central memory, regulatory and stem cell-like memory CD4+ T cells. Purity was above 95% for every sorted population. PBMCs were separated immediately by Lymphoprep density gradient centrifugation and were stained directly, without being cultured. So that batch effects would be minimized, each experiment stained and sorted samples in pairs, pairing one healthy donor with one patient. The data belong to a study of beta chain features in type 1 diabetes (dated by TCRdb to 2016 to 2019). A note on the overall study: Mean age, gender distribution, total cell number and subset yield did not differ between patients and healthy donors. In the study, recently diagnosed type 1 diabetes patients and matched healthy donors were compared on the TCRB repertoires of their sorted circulating CD4+ T cell subsets. A total of roughly 100,000,000 sorted cells were examined across all samples, and the number of cells per subset was strongly correlated with RNA yield. Naive and central memory subsets were obtained from all 30 or so donors, but regulatory and stem cell-like memory subsets were isolated from only 8 patients and roughly eight healthy donors.

From the cysteine up to the phenylalanine, the CDR3 has a length of 14 residues. Kept here is only the CDR3 DNA, which spans 42 bases and is read in frame from base 1. V is reduced by 0 bases and J by 2 bases, leaving a spacing of 6 bases between them. The germline V gene gives CDR1 as MGHRA and CDR2 as YSYEKL. Results and caveats for the whole study, not just this receptor: Because the HLA sub-analyses included only small numbers of individuals, any influence of HLA type on TCRB rearrangement was left unresolved. Shorter templates might have been favored by PCR, but patient and control samples were amplified and corrected together, so both groups would have been affected equally by any skew. Naive, central memory and regulatory TCRB repertoires appeared to be more alike among patients than among healthy donors. Because cDNA was sequenced instead of genomic DNA, highly expressing activated cells could be over-represented, though the groups showed no difference in activation or CD3 levels. In all four CD4+ subsets, TCRB CDR3 length was moderately but significantly shorter in type 1 diabetes patients. Patients with type 1 diabetes made fewer insertions and deleted more nucleotides at VDJ recombination sites, implying thymic rearrangement abnormalities.

This receptor was obtained from a man aged 25 to 40 with type 1 diabetes. The chain links TRBV4-1 with TRBJ2-3; no D gene can be assigned with confidence. The sample consisted of naive CD4+ T cells from blood. The cell subset or site label, read with the paper, signifies: true naive CD4+ T cells. The CDR3 reads CASSQESDTDTQYF. The DNA sequence is as follows: TGCGCCAGCAGCCAAGAAAGCGACACAGATACGCAGTATTTT.